A selection of T cell receptor beta chains follows, all from one sample in a study of OX40 agonist ivuxolimab in advanced cancers. Assay: immunoSEQ multiplex PCR; the TCRdb copy retains only in-frame clones and omits some. The sample lists 40,000 or so clones; about 93% were seen once. Sequencing used CD4+ or CD8+ T cells sorted from blood, obtained in a trial of the OX40 agonist ivuxolimab. These receptors were collected from an adult with an advanced solid tumor such as melanoma, head and neck, liver or kidney cancer. Both conserved end residues are part of each CDR3.

v_gene: TRBV28; j_gene: TRBJ2-4; CDR3aa: CASSLEVAKNIQYF
v_gene: TRBV6-1; j_gene: TRBJ1-5; CDR3aa: CASSVGQPQHF
v_gene: TRBV11-2; j_gene: TRBJ2-1; CDR3aa: CASSLGPIGYNEQFF
v_gene: TRBV2; j_gene: TRBJ2-7; CDR3aa: CASTGGSSYEQYF
v_gene: TRBV4-1; j_gene: TRBJ1-4; CDR3aa: CASSPGVLNEKLFF
v_gene: TRBV19; j_gene: TRBJ2-7; CDR3aa: CASRQAPYEQYF
v_gene: TRBV27; j_gene: TRBJ2-5; CDR3aa: CASSPDHLTGTQYF
v_gene: TRBV7-2; j_gene: TRBJ1-2; CDR3aa: CASSSGQGNFYGYTF
v_gene: TRBV6-5; j_gene: TRBJ1-6; CDR3aa: CASSGWTGGNSPLHF
v_gene: TRBV5-1; j_gene: TRBJ2-1; CDR3aa: CASGPDDPGAPQEQFF
v_gene: TRBV28; j_gene: TRBJ1-6; CDR3aa: CASSLPDTLNAPLHF
v_gene: TRBV19; j_gene: TRBJ2-7; CDR3aa: CAAGTGAYEQYF
v_gene: TRBV12-5; j_gene: TRBJ2-5; CDR3aa: CASGLGGPQETQYF
v_gene: TRBV28; j_gene: TRBJ2-7; CDR3aa: CASSTEGYEQYF